The 28 T cell receptor beta chains presented below share a single source sample, sequenced in a study of T cells expressing NK-cell markers. TCRdb re-called the 5' RACE reads and gives one entry per CDR3 protein, without DNA. This listing includes under 500,000 distinct CDR3 sequences. The sequenced sample consisted of blood T cells: a sorted CD56 or NKG2C T cell subset, CD4+ or CD8+ T cells, or bulk PBMC T cells (not recorded which). The receptors derive from a woman aged 18 to 75 in good health.

V usage is TRBV18 and J usage is TRBJ2-1; the D call of TRBD2 rests on TCRdb alone, since no DNA is present to check it. The CDR3 spans 17 residues. Germline V lookup: CDR1 KGHSH, CDR2 LQKENI. The CDR3 spells CASSPPPGLAAYNEQFF.

The CDR3 here is CASSQDSRDWNYGYTF. V is TRBV4-3 and J is TRBJ1-2; the D call from TCRdb, TRBD1, cannot be confirmed without DNA. Germline V lookup: CDR1 LGHNA, CDR2 YSLEER. This CDR3 comprises 16 residues.

The rearrangement joins TRBV5-4 to TRBJ2-1; TCRdb's D call, TRBD1, is unchecked because there is no DNA. This CDR3 spans 16 amino acids. Germline values: CDR1 SGHNT, CDR2 YYREEE (reference sequence). The CDR3 is CASSLKITGGYNEQFF.

The genes are TRBV20-1 and TRBJ2-1. The CDR3 has 14 residues. Germline CDR1 DFQATT, CDR2 SNEGSKA (reference sequence). The CDR3 loop reads CSAKRQTLDNEQFF.

V is TRBV10-2 and J is TRBJ2-5; TCRdb selects TRBD2, and the lack of DNA leaves this call unchecked. This CDR3 contains 15 residues. Per the germline V gene, CDR1 is WSHSY and CDR2 is SAAADI. CDR3 residues: CASSPRLAVQETQYF.

This chain links TRBV4-1 with TRBJ2-1; TCRdb names TRBD2, which stays unverified in the absence of DNA. Germline assignment: CDR1 MGHRA and CDR2 YSYEKL. The CDR3 has 14 residues. CDR3 amino acids: CASSHGGSYNEQFF.

The V call is TRBV12-3 or TRBV12-4, the J call TRBJ2-7. CDR3 length equals 16 residues. CDR3 residues: CASSLARHGEPYEQYF.

Here the CDR3 reads CASSLGVLNTIYF. The genes are TRBV5-1 and TRBJ1-3; TCRdb's D call of TRBD1 is untestable without DNA. Germline values: CDR1 SGHRS, CDR2 YFSETQ. CDR3 length: 13 residues.

The J gene is TRBJ2-3, the V gene TRBV7-9; TCRdb names TRBD2, which stays unverified in the absence of DNA. The CDR3 is 13 residues long. Germline values: CDR1 SEHNR, CDR2 FQNEAQ (reference sequence). The CDR3 sequence: CASSLGLAGVEYF.

The chain employs TRBV19 and TRBJ2-2; TCRdb picks TRBD2, but there is no DNA to check that call. The CDR3 extends over 14 amino acids. Germline assignment: CDR1 LNHDA and CDR2 SQIVND (reference sequence). CDR3: CASKAGVGTGELFF. Full variable domain (outside the CDR3, taken from reference TRBV19 and TRBJ2-2): DGGITQSPKYLFRKEGQNVTLSCEQNLNHDAMYWYRQDPGQGLRLIYYSQIVNDFQKGDIAEGYSVSREKKESFPLTVTSAQKNPTAFYLCASKAGVGTGELFFGEGSRLTVL.

This chain links TRBV20-1 with TRBJ2-7; the D gene TCRdb calls, TRBD2, cannot be checked with no DNA. Germline values: CDR1 DFQATT, CDR2 SNEGSKA (reference sequence). This CDR3 contains 18 residues. The CDR3 is CSADSSTGTSGSTYEQYF.

V gene TRBV27 combines with J gene TRBJ2-7; TCRdb lists TRBD1, though no DNA is available to test this call. Germline V gene sequence: CDR1 MNHEY, CDR2 SMNVEV (reference sequence). There are 14 residues in the CDR3. The CDR3: CASSLSEGRYEQYF.

The V and J genes are TRBV14 and TRBJ2-7; absent DNA, TCRdb's TRBD2 call cannot be checked. Germline CDR1 is SGHDN and CDR2 is FVKESK. The CDR3 spans 13 residues. CDR3 in amino acids: CASSQGAVDEQYF.

V gene TRBV4-2 combines with J gene TRBJ2-1; TCRdb outputs TRBD2, but without DNA this stays unchecked. This CDR3 contains 17 residues. In germline, CDR1 is LGHNA, CDR2 YNFKEQ. CDR3 sequence: CASSQDTSGGPGREQFF.

The chain combines TRBV7-9 with TRBJ2-7; the TCRdb D gene call, TRBD2, has no DNA to confirm it. The CDR3 is made up of 14 amino acids. CDR1 and CDR2 from the germline V gene are SEHNR and FQNEAQ (reference sequence). The CDR3 reads CASTPRWALDEQYF.

The CDR3 loop is CASRANTYEQYF. This sequence joins TRBV6-5 and TRBJ2-7. This CDR3 is built from 12 residues. Germline V gene data show CDR1 as MNHEY and CDR2 as SVGAGI.

The chain employs TRBV7-2 and TRBJ2-1. There are 15 residues in the CDR3. Germline CDR1 SGHTA, CDR2 FQGNSA. The CDR3 loop reads CASSFRMTAANEQFF.

The CDR3 here is CAWSGPGRNEQFF. The rearrangement joins TRBV30 to TRBJ2-1; TCRdb's D gene call, TRBD2, goes unchecked for lack of DNA. This CDR3 comprises 13 residues. CDR1 is GTSNPN and CDR2 is SVGIG in the germline V gene (reference sequence). Full variable domain (remainder filled in from reference TRBV30 and TRBJ2-1): SQTIHQWPATLVQPVGSPLSLECTVEGTSNPNLYWYRQAAGRGLQLLFYSVGIGQISSEVPQNLSASRPQDRQFILSSKKLLLSDSGFYLCAWSGPGRNEQFFGPGTRLTVL.

V is TRBV6-1 and J is TRBJ1-1. CDR3 length: 15 amino acids. Germline loops: CDR1 MNHNS, CDR2 SASEGT. This CDR3 is CASSLIFTVNTEAFF.

The V and J genes are TRBV27 and TRBJ2-5; checking the TCRdb D call of TRBD1 is not possible without DNA. CDR3 length equals 14 residues. Looked up from germline, CDR1 is MNHEY and CDR2 is SMNVEV (reference sequence). CDR3 region: CASRRTGTQETQYF.

This rearrangement joins TRBV7-2 to TRBJ2-2; TCRdb reports TRBD1, a call that lacks DNA to check it against. The CDR3 covers 16 residues. Germline values: CDR1 SGHTA, CDR2 FQGNSA. This CDR3 is CASSSSGTVNTGELFF.

The rearrangement joins TRBV7-8 to TRBJ2-1; no DNA is available, so the TRBD2 call from TCRdb remains unchecked. This CDR3 is built from 16 residues. Germline V gene data show CDR1 as SGHVS and CDR2 as FQNEAQ. CDR3 loop: CASSLELASPRGEQFF.

This sequence joins TRBV7-8 and TRBJ2-3; TCRdb returns TRBD1, unconfirmable since there is no DNA. Germline V gene sequence: CDR1 SGHVS, CDR2 FQNEAQ. The CDR3 length is 14 residues. CDR3 sequence: CASSFWQGTDTQYF.

The V and J genes are TRBV12-3 or TRBV12-4 and TRBJ2-2; TCRdb's D gene call, TRBD2, goes unchecked for lack of DNA. There are 14 residues in the CDR3. CDR3 sequence reads: CASSLAWTFRELFF.

The chain recombines TRBV21-1 with TRBJ2-1; the TCRdb D gene call, TRBD2, has no DNA to confirm it. TRBV21-1 has pseudogene status. The CDR3 contains 14 residues. The chain's CDR3 is CASSKCCGRCEQFF.

The genes are TRBV7-2 and TRBJ2-5; checking the TCRdb D call of TRBD2 is not possible without DNA. CDR3 length: 16 residues. Looked up from germline, CDR1 is SGHTA and CDR2 is FQGNSA. CDR3 loop: CASSLMLAGVRETQYF.

The CDR3 loop reads CASSLDGNTGELFF. J is TRBJ2-2 and V is TRBV11-3. The CDR3 length is 14 residues. Germline assignment: CDR1 SGHNT and CDR2 YENEEA.

The V and J genes are TRBV6-5 and TRBJ2-1. Germline V gene data show CDR1 as MNHEY and CDR2 as SVGAGI. CDR3 length: 11 residues. The CDR3 spells CASSYLQRQFF.